This passage covers 3 T cell receptor beta chains from one sample sequenced in a study of T cells after yellow fever vaccination. TCRdb reprocessed the 5' RACE reads with MiXCR, giving one entry per CDR3 protein. The sample contains around 250,000 distinct CDR3 sequences, less than 9% of which appear only once. The sample was CD4+ T cells sorted from PBMCs, taken 15 days after the yellow fever booster vaccination. These TCRs come from a man aged 30-40 years who received the YFV17D yellow fever vaccine.

The chain is built from TRBV2 and TRBJ2-5; D remains unclear. The CDR3 runs to 11 residues. Trimming took 7 bases from V and 5 from J, leaving 8 bases between them. Germline V gives CDR1 SNHLY, CDR2 FYNNEI. As DNA, the CDR3 is TGTGCCAGCACCTTTGCGGAGACCCAGTACTTC. As protein: CASTFAETQYF.

The rearrangement joins TRBV7-2 to TRBJ2-1; D is uncertain. Germline-derived CDR1 and CDR2 are SGHTA and FQGNSA. The CDR3 sequence is 12 residues long. V gave up 1 base and J gave up 7 bases, with 5 bases separating them. CDR3: CASSLVRNEQFF. The CDR3 nucleotides read TGTGCCAGCAGCTTAGTCCGAAATGAGCAGTTCTTC.

This clonotype was seen a handful of times. The rearrangement links TRBV28 to TRBJ2-7; 7 positions agree with TRBD2. Germline V CDR1 and CDR2: MDHEN, SYDVKM. After removal of 7 bases from V and 5 bases from J, the junction contained 14 bases not matched to a gene. This CDR3 spans 15 amino acids. The CDR3 DNA sequence: TGTGCCAGCAAAGATTCGGGGGAGGGCCGCCACGAGCAGTACTTC. Translating gives CASKDSGEGRHEQYF.